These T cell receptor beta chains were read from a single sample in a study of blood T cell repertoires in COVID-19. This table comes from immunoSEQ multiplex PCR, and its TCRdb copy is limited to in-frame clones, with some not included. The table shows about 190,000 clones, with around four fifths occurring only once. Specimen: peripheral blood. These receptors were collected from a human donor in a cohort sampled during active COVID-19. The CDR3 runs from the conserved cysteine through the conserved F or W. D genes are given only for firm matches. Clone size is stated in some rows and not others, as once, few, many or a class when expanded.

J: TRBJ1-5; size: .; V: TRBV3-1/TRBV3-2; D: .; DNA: TGTGCCAGCAGCCAAACAGGAAATAGCAATCAGCCCCAGCATTTT; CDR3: CASSQTGNSNQPQHF
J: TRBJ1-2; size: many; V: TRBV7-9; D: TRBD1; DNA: TGTGCCAGCAGCCTCGACAGGGCATTTGGCTACACCTTC; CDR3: CASSLDRAFGYTF
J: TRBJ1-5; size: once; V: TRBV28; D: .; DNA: TGTGCCAGCAGACCAGGGTCTGGCAGCAGTCAGCCCCAGCATTTT; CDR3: CASRPGSGSSQPQHF
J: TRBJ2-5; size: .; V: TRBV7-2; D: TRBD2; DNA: TGTGCCAGCAGCTCCAGCGGGGGGGAAACCCAGTACTTC; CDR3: CASSSSGGETQYF
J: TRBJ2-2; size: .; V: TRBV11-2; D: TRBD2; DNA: TGTGCCAGCAGCAGGACTAGCGGGGGGGCCCTCGGGGAGCTGTTTTTT; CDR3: CASSRTSGGALGELFF
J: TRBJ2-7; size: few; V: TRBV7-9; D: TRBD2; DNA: TGTGCCAGCAGCCCCGGGGGGTACGTCGGAGACTTC; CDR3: CASSPGGYVGDF
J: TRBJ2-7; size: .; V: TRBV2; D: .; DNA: TGTGCCAGCAGTGATGCGCGCTTTTCCTACGAGCAGTACTTC; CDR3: CASSDARFSYEQYF
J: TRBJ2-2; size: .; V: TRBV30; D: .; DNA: TGTGCCTGGAGTGTACAGGGCTCTCCCGGGGAGCTGTTTTTT; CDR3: CAWSVQGSPGELFF
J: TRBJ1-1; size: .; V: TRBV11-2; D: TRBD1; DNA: TGTGCCAGCAGCTTAGGCCGAGGGGACAGGTCCCAGGGTACTGAAGCTTTCTTT; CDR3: CASSLGRGDRSQGTEAFF
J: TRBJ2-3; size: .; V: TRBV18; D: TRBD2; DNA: TGTGCCAGCTCATCCATCGGGACTAGCAATACAGATACGCAGTATTTT; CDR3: CASSSIGTSNTDTQYF
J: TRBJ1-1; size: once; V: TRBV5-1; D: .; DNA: TGCGCCAGCAGCTCGACATCCTACACTGAAGCTTTCTTT; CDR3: CASSSTSYTEAFF
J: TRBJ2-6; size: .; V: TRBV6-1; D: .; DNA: TGTGCCAGCAGTGAAATGGGGCAGGGGAGCTCTGGGGCCAACGTCCTGACTTTC; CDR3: CASSEMGQGSSGANVLTF
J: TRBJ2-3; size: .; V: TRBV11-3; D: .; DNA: TGTGCCAGCAGCTTATTCCACCTAGCCGGCACAGATACGCAGTATTTT; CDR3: CASSLFHLAGTDTQYF
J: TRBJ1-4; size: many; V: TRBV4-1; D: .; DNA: TGCGCCAGCAGCCCGGGACATAATGAAAAACTGTTTTTT; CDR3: CASSPGHNEKLFF
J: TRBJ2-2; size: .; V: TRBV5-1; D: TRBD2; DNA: TGCGCCAGCAGCCCCGGGACTAGCGGCACCGGGGAGCTGTTTTTT; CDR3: CASSPGTSGTGELFF
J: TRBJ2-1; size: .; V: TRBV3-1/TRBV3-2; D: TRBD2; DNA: TGTGCCAGCAGCCAAGTATTAGCGGGGGGCCGCCACTCCTACAATGAGCAGTTCTTC; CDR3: CASSQVLAGGRHSYNEQFF
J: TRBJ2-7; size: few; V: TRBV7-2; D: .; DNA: TGTGCCAGCAGCTTATCTGTATCCTACGAGCAGTACTTC; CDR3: CASSLSVSYEQYF
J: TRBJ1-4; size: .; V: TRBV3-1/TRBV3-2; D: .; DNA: TGTGCCAGCAGCCACCCCGACAGGTGGTCGGATGAAAAACTGTTTTTT; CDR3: CASSHPDRWSDEKLFF
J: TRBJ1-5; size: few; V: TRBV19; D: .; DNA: TGTGCCAGTAGTATGTGGCAGGCTGATCAGCCCCAGCATTTT; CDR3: CASSMWQADQPQHF
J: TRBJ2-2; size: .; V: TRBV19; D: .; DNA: TGTGCCAGTACCGACCATATGCGACAGTTCGGCGGGGAGCTGTTTTTT; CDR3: CASTDHMRQFGGELFF
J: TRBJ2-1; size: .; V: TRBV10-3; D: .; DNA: TGTGCCATCACTTCGACAGGACGCGGTGGTGAGCAGTTCTTC; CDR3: CAITSTGRGGEQFF
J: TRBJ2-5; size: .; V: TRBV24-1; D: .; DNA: TGTGCCACCAGTGACCCTGTCCAAGAGACCCAGTACTTC; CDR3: CATSDPVQETQYF
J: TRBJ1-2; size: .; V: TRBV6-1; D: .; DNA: TGTGCCAGCAGTGAAGGGGGAGATCTTAGTGGCTACACCTTC; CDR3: CASSEGGDLSGYTF
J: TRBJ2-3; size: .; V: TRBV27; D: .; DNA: TGTGCCAGCAGTTTAGGACAGACAGATACGCAGTATTTT; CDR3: CASSLGQTDTQYF
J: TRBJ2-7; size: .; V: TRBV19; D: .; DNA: TGTGCCAGTAGTAACCAGGCCTCCTACGAGCAGTACTTC; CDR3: CASSNQASYEQYF
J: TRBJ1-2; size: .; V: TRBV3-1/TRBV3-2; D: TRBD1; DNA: TGTGCCAGCAGCCTCTACGGGACAGGGGATGGCTACACCTTC; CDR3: CASSLYGTGDGYTF
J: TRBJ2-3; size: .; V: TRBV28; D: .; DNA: TGTGCCAGCAGTCCCCCGTCAGGCAGGGTCGCAGATACGCAGTATTTT; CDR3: CASSPPSGRVADTQYF
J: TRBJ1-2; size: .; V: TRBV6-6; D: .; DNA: TGTGCCACAGGGGTGGGTGCCGGTGGCTACACCTTC; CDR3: CATGVGAGGYTF